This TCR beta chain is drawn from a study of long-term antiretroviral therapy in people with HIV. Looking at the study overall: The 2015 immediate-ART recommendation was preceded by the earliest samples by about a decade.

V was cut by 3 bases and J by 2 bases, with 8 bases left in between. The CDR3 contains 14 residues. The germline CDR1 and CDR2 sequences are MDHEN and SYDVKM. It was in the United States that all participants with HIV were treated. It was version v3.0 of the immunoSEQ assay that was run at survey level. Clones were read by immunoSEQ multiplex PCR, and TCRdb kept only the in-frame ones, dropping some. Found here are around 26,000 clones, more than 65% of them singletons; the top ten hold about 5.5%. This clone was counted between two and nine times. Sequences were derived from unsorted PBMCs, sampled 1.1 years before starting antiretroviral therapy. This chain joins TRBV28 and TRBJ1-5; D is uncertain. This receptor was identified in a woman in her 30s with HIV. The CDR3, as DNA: TGTGCCAGCAGTTTCCTTGAGGGCAATCAGCCCCAGCATTTT. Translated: CASSFLEGNQPQHF.